This T cell receptor beta chain was sequenced in a study of T cells in Graves' hyperthyroidism and ophthalmopathy. Germline values: CDR1 LNHNV, CDR2 YYDKDF (reference sequence). V lost 0 bases and J 4 bases, leaving 6 bases between the germline ends. The CDR3 spans 13 residues. The PBMCs were taken from approximately 9 ml of fresh peripheral blood. This clonotype has a handful of counts. The target antigen is unknown. Overall study results and limits: Among thyroid clonotypes expanded above 0.001, most also appeared in blood.

It was RNA transcripts that yielded the amplified TCR beta CDR3 regions. First-round RT-PCR of the TCR CDR3 relied on the HTBI primer set. TCRdb analysed the multiplex PCR reads with MiXCR anew, one entry per CDR3 protein. The repertoire consists of under 350,000 distinct CDR3 sequences, with 15% to 20% occurring once and the leading ten covering less than 65%. J is TRBJ1-1 and V is TRBV15; D call uncertain. Input material: blood. This TCR derives from a woman aged 50 to 65 with Graves' hyperthyroidism. CDR3 protein: CATSREVGTEAFF. The CDR3 DNA follows: TGTGCCACCAGCAGAGAAGTAGGCACTGAAGCTTTCTTT.